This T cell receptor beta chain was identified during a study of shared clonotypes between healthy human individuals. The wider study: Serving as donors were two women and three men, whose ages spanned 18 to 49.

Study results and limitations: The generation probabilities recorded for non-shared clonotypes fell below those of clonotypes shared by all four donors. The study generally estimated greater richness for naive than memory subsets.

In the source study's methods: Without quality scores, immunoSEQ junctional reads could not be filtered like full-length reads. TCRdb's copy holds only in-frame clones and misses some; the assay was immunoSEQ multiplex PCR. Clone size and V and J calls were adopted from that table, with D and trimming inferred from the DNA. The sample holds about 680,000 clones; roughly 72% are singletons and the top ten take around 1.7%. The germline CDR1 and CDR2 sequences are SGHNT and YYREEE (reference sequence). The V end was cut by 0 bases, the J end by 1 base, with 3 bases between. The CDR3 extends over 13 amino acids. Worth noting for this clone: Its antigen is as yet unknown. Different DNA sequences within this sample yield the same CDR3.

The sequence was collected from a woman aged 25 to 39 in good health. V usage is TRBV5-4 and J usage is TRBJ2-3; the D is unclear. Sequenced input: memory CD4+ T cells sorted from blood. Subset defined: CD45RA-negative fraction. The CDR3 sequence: CASSLAGTDTQYF. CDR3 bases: TGTGCCAGCAGCTTGGCAGGCACAGATACGCAGTATTTT.